This record covers a single T cell receptor beta chain. The source of the sample is a study of cytomegalovirus exposure and HLA in healthy donors. Per germline, CDR1 LGHNT and CDR2 FRNRAP. Deletions cut 4 bases from V and 5 bases from J, with 14 bases between. This CDR3 spans 14 amino acids. PCR was performed using 60 Vbeta and 13 Jbeta primers. Data came from immunoSEQ multiplex PCR; TCRdb stores just in-frame clones and leaves some out. The sample has tens of thousands of clones; nearly 80% are singletons. The material sequenced was PBMCs. The gene calls are TRBV12-5 and TRBJ2-5; D might be TRBD2 (5 bases). The receptor's source is a woman aged 35 to 49 in good health and CMV-seropositive. The CDR3 reads CASGSPVRGETQYF. Here the CDR3 DNA reads TGTGCTAGTGGTTCCCCGGTGCGCGGGGAGACCCAGTACTTC.